This T cell receptor beta chain was obtained from a study of blood T cell repertoires in COVID-19. Background on the study: Samples representing acute and convalescent COVID-19 were sourced from the United States, Italy and Spain.

Assay: immunoSEQ multiplex PCR; the TCRdb copy retains only in-frame clones and omits some. The sample contains 100,000 to 150,000 clones, approximately 90% of which appear only once. This sequence was found in a human donor in a cohort sampled during active COVID-19. Specimen: peripheral blood.

As DNA, the CDR3 is TGTGCCAGCAGCCGGGGGCCAACTCAAGAGACCCAGTACTTC. Its protein product is CASSRGPTQETQYF. The chain joins TRBV14 to TRBJ2-5; tentative D call: TRBD1 (6 bases). The V end lost 4 bases, the J end lost 2 bases, and 11 bases lay between the germline ends. This CDR3 contains 14 residues. Germline V CDR1 and CDR2: SGHDN, FVKESK.